This entry lists 7 T cell receptor beta chains sequenced from one sample in a study. One entry per CDR3 protein, called by TCRdb with MiXCR from the 5' RACE reads. The data show some 30,000 distinct CDR3 sequences, approximately 24% seen once. Material: naive CD4+ T cells sorted from a lymph node. Subset here: naive CD4+ T cells, CD4+CD45RA+CD25-. Receptor source: a female donor with breast cancer.

The V call is TRBV4-1, the J call TRBJ2-1; 7 positions agree with TRBD1. The CDR3 contains 17 residues. In germline, CDR1 is MGHRA, CDR2 YSYEKL. Trimming took 0 bases from V and 0 from J; bases not matched to a gene: 5. The CDR3 sequence is CASSQDRGDSSYNEQFF. The CDR3 nucleotides read TGCGCCAGCAGCCAAGATCGAGGGGACAGCTCCTACAATGAGCAGTTCTTC.

This clonotype occurred a few times. The chain is built from TRBV15 and TRBJ1-6; D ambiguous. The CDR3 spans 14 residues. Trimming left V 5 bases short and J 9 bases short, with 14 bases between. The germline V gene encodes CDR1 LNHNV and CDR2 YYDKDF (reference sequence). CDR3: CATSDPGRVSPLHF. Written as DNA, the CDR3 is TGTGCCACCAGCGATCCGGGGAGGGTTTCACCCCTCCACTTT.

This clonotype was found a few times. This chain links TRBV20-1 with TRBJ2-3; no clear D. The CDR3 has 13 amino acids. Trimming shortened V by 3 bases and J by 5 bases, and 12 bases separated the two germline ends. Germline assignment: CDR1 DFQATT and CDR2 SNEGSKA (reference sequence). This CDR3 is CSARDQFLDTQYF. The DNA of the CDR3 is TGCAGTGCTAGGGACCAATTCTTAGATACGCAGTATTTT.

The chain recombines TRBV6-5 with TRBJ2-3, with 7 positions matching TRBD2. The CDR3 contains 13 residues. Looked up from germline, CDR1 is MNHEY and CDR2 is SVGAGI. The V gene end was trimmed by 6 bases and the J gene end by 1 base; junction bases not matched to a gene: 1. The CDR3 bases are TGTGCCAGCAGGGGGGGGGGCACAGATACGCAGTATTTT. Its translation is CASRGGGTDTQYF.

In this sample, this clonotype turned up a few times. The chain links TRBV12-3 or TRBV12-4 to TRBJ2-5, with unresolved D. V lost 3 bases and J lost 5, with 10 bases in between. The CDR3 is made up of 13 amino acids. Here the CDR3 DNA reads TGTGCCAGCAGTTTCGGAGAATATGAGACCCAGTACTTC. Protein: CASSFGEYETQYF.

The chain is built from TRBV5-4 and TRBJ2-7; either TRBD1 or TRBD2 may supply D (5 bases each). V lost 5 bases and J lost 0, with 9 bases in between. This CDR3 is 13 amino acids long. Germline V lookup: CDR1 SGHNT, CDR2 YYREEE (reference sequence). The CDR3 loop reads CASSRDRSYEQYF. CDR3 nucleotide sequence: TGTGCCAGCAGTCGGGACCGCTCCTACGAGCAGTACTTC.

This chain links TRBV7-2 with TRBJ2-1; 11 nucleotides align to TRBD2. Germline assignment: CDR1 SGHTA and CDR2 FQGNSA. This CDR3 is built from 16 residues. V was pared by 2 bases and J by 7 bases, with 7 bases of the junction left unmatched. The DNA of the CDR3 is TGTGCCAGCAGCTTAAGTAGCGGGAGGGTTCGAAATGAGCAGTTCTTC. Its translation: CASSLSSGRVRNEQFF. Together with reference TRBV7-2 and TRBJ2-1, the CDR3 gives the full variable domain: GAGVSQSPSNKVTEKGKDVELRCDPISGHTALYWYRQSLGQGLEFLIYFQGNSAPDKSGLPSDRFSAERTGGSVSTLTIQRTQQEDSAVYLCASSLSSGRVRNEQFFGPGTRLTVL.